The 21 T cell receptor beta chains listed next were all sequenced from one sample in a study of blood T cell repertoires in COVID-19. Profiled with immunoSEQ multiplex PCR; TCRdb holds only in-frame clones, not every one. The table shows 350,000 to 400,000 clones, with approximately 89% occurring only once. Material: PBMCs or T cells enriched from blood (not recorded which). The origin of the receptors is a man aged 40-50 years in a cohort exposed to, infected with or recovered from COVID-19 (not recorded which).

This clone was counted a single time. The chain carries TRBV11-2 and TRBJ2-1; 7 positions match TRBD2. The CDR3 is made up of 16 amino acids. The junction had 8 bases not matched to a gene; V was cut back by 6 bases and J by 0 bases. The germline V gene has CDR1 SGHAT and CDR2 FQNNGV. DNA for the CDR3: TGTGCCAGCAGTTCATCCCTAGCGGTCTCCTACAATGAGCAGTTCTTC. This gives the protein CASSSSLAVSYNEQFF.

The chain has TRBV28 and TRBJ2-5; D not resolved. Trimming removed 4 bases at V and 2 bases at J, with 8 bases between. The CDR3 covers 13 residues. Per germline, CDR1 MDHEN and CDR2 SYDVKM. DNA of the CDR3: TGTGCCAGCAGTTCTGGCGGACAAGAGACCCAGTACTTC. It yields the protein CASSSGGQETQYF.

This clone is a singleton in its sample. V usage is TRBV7-9 and J usage is TRBJ1-4; D ambiguous. Germline CDR1 is SEHNR and CDR2 is FQNEAQ (reference sequence). The CDR3 length is 13 residues. Deletions cut 7 bases from V and 8 bases from J, with 14 bases between. CDR3 in DNA: TGTGCCAGCACCTCGGGGAGATTGGAAAAACTGTTTTTT. Translated, it gives CASTSGRLEKLFF.

With respect to this clone: The same CDR3 also results from other DNA sequences found in this sample. The CDR3 loop is CASSTGTSGSNEQFF. CDR3 DNA sequence: TGCGCCAGCAGCACCGGGACTAGCGGGAGCAATGAGCAGTTCTTC. This chain connects TRBV5-1 to TRBJ2-1; 14 bases are shared with TRBD2. Germline V gives CDR1 SGHRS, CDR2 YFSETQ. The V gene end was trimmed by 4 bases and the J gene end by 6 bases; junction bases not matched to a gene: 3. The CDR3 has 15 amino acids.

This chain joins TRBV7-9 and TRBJ2-5, with 7 bases that match TRBD2. This CDR3 region has 15 residues. Germline values: CDR1 SEHNR, CDR2 FQNEAQ (reference sequence). Losses at the gene ends were 1 base for V and 6 bases for J; bases not matched to a gene: 8. CDR3 sequence: CASSLVGRASKTQYF. The CDR3 coding sequence is TGTGCCAGCAGCTTAGTTGGGAGGGCCTCGAAGACCCAGTACTTC.

The chain couples TRBV3-1 (or the pseudogene TRBV3-2) to TRBJ1-4, with D perhaps matching TRBD1 (5 bases). CDR3 length: 15 residues. Trimming left V 0 bases short and J 14 bases short, with 19 bases between. Per the germline V gene, CDR1 is LGHDT and CDR2 is YNNKEL (reference sequence). The CDR3 region has the DNA TGTGCCAGCAGCCAAGATCCTGGTCCAAACAGGTCCCTGTTTTTT. Protein product: CASSQDPGPNRSLFF.

CDR3 protein: CAWGGGTGELFF. DNA for the CDR3: TGTGCCTGGGGCGGCGGCACCGGGGAGCTGTTTTTT. The chain combines TRBV30 with TRBJ2-2; D not resolved. V lost 5 bases, J lost 4 bases, and 8 bases lay in between. The CDR3 length is 12 residues. Germline loops: CDR1 GTSNPN, CDR2 SVGIG (reference sequence).

The chain carries TRBV28 and TRBJ2-7; tentatively, D is TRBD1 (5 bases). Per the germline V gene, CDR1 is MDHEN and CDR2 is SYDVKM. V lost 6 bases and J lost 4, with 13 bases in between. This CDR3 contains 13 residues. The CDR3 DNA reads TGTGCCAGCAGGACAGTGGTCCCTTACGAGCAGTACTTC. Encoded protein: CASRTVVPYEQYF.

The chain recombines TRBV5-1 with TRBJ2-1; no clear D gene. The germline gives CDR1 SGHRS, CDR2 YFSETQ. Trimming pared 4 bases from V and 3 bases from J, leaving 14 bases between. The CDR3 has 15 amino acids. In nucleotides, the CDR3 is TGCGCCAGCAGCATGGGCAGTGATTACTACAATGAGCAGTTCTTC. Amino acid sequence: CASSMGSDYYNEQFF.

V gene TRBV7-9 combines with J gene TRBJ2-3; 8 bases line up with TRBD2. Trimming took 1 base from V and 6 from J; bases not matched to a gene: 9. Germline V gives CDR1 SEHNR, CDR2 FQNEAQ (reference sequence). The CDR3 consists of 16 residues. This chain's CDR3 is CASSLEGRTGGDTQYF. The CDR3 nucleotides are TGTGCCAGCAGCTTAGAGGGAAGGACGGGAGGGGATACGCAGTATTTT.

The chain joins TRBV3-1 (or the pseudogene TRBV3-2) to TRBJ1-4; D is ambiguous. This CDR3 spans 15 amino acids. V was pared by 5 bases and J by 2 bases, with 12 bases between. Germline V gene sequence: CDR1 LGHDT, CDR2 YNNKEL (reference sequence). The CDR3 DNA reads as TGTGCCAGCAGCTCCCGGGGAAAGACTAATGAAAAACTGTTTTTT. It yields the protein CASSSRGKTNEKLFF.

The chain recombines TRBV5-4 with TRBJ2-1, with D tentatively TRBD2 (6 bases). The CDR3 extends over 13 amino acids. Germline V gene sequence: CDR1 SGHNT, CDR2 YYREEE (reference sequence). V was cut by 4 bases and J by 9 bases, with 14 bases left in between. The CDR3 DNA is TGTGCCAGCAGCAGCGGGCGGGATGGTGAGCAGTTCTTC. Its translation is CASSSGRDGEQFF.

This chain links TRBV19 with TRBJ1-4, with TRBD1 identical over 10 bases. This CDR3 spans 13 amino acids. With 6 bases clipped from V and 10 bases from J, the junction kept 5 bases outside the gene matches. Germline CDR1 LNHDA, CDR2 SQIVND (reference sequence). The CDR3 here is CASRRTGGVKLFF. CDR3 nucleotide sequence: TGTGCCAGTAGAAGGACAGGGGGGGTAAAACTGTTTTTT.

This clone was seen at least ten times. This chain connects TRBV30 to TRBJ1-2; 8 nucleotides line up with TRBD1. Germline CDR1 and CDR2: GTSNPN and SVGIG (reference sequence). The CDR3 is 13 residues long. The V and J ends lost 5 bases and 2 bases, in that order; junction bases with no gene match: 4. The chain's CDR3 is CAWWDRQNYGYTF. The CDR3 DNA reads TGTGCCTGGTGGGACAGGCAGAACTATGGCTACACCTTC.

This chain connects TRBV18 to TRBJ2-4; 7 bases are shared with TRBD1. Germline V gene data show CDR1 as KGHSH and CDR2 as LQKENI. The trim removed 2 bases at V and 2 bases at J, leaving 3 bases unmatched. The CDR3 is made up of 15 amino acids. CDR3 sequence (DNA): TGTGCCAGCTCACCAGACAGGGCAACCAAAAACATTCAGTACTTC. This encodes CASSPDRATKNIQYF.

This clone has only a few counts. The rearrangement uses TRBV7-9 and TRBJ1-2, with unresolved D. This CDR3 is built from 13 residues. Per germline, CDR1 SEHNR and CDR2 FQNEAQ (reference sequence). With 4 bases removed from V and 4 bases from J, the gap between germline ends came to 10 bases. The CDR3 sequence is CASSSQSGYGYTF. CDR3 sequence (DNA): TGTGCCAGCAGCTCGCAATCAGGCTATGGCTACACCTTC.

About this clone: A read error is possible here, since a much larger clone lies one base away. This same CDR3 is encoded by further DNA sequences in the sample. The V and J genes are TRBV30 and TRBJ1-5, with unresolved D. CDR1 is GTSNPN, CDR2 SVGIG, per germline (reference sequence). The CDR3 has 14 amino acids. Deletions cut 0 bases from V and 7 bases from J, with 13 bases between. The chain's CDR3 is CAWSVMGSGQPQHF. The DNA of the CDR3 is TGTGCCTGGAGTGTAATGGGGAGTGGGCAGCCCCAGCATTTT.

The chain employs TRBV6-6 and TRBJ1-5; 8 positions match TRBD1. V lost 5 bases, J lost 0 bases, and 12 bases stayed unmatched. Germline V gene lookup returns CDR1 MNHNY and CDR2 SVGAGI (reference sequence). CDR3 length equals 18 residues. The chain's CDR3 is CASSRTGTGANSNQPQHF. CDR3 DNA sequence: TGTGCCAGCAGTCGGACCGGGACAGGAGCAAATAGCAATCAGCCCCAGCATTTT.

This chain joins TRBV7-7 and TRBJ2-2, with TRBD1 matching over 11 bases. The CDR3 spans 15 residues. Germline loops: CDR1 SSHAT, CDR2 FNYEAQ (reference sequence). Trimming cost V 5 bases and J 3 bases; bases outside gene matches: 2. In DNA, the CDR3 is TGTGCCAGCAGCCGGGACAGGGGGGACACCGGGGAGCTGTTTTTT. The encoded protein is CASSRDRGDTGELFF.

Regarding this clone: This specimen includes other DNA sequences encoding the same CDR3. The V gene is TRBV7-9, the J gene TRBJ1-5; a weak D match, TRBD1 (6 bases). V gave up 8 bases and J gave up 4 bases, with 12 bases separating them. The CDR3 loop spans 13 amino acids. Germline CDR1 and CDR2: SEHNR and FQNEAQ (reference sequence). CDR3 coding DNA: TGTGCCAGCTCTAGGCAGGGGAATCAGCCCCAGCATTTT. Translating gives CASSRQGNQPQHF.

The rearrangement joins TRBV15 to TRBJ2-1; 12 nucleotides align to TRBD2. The trim removed 0 bases at V and 4 bases at J, leaving 1 base unmatched. In germline, CDR1 is LNHNV, CDR2 YYDKDF (reference sequence). This CDR3 contains 16 residues. The chain's CDR3 is CATSRDGTSGYNEQFF. CDR3 DNA: TGTGCCACCAGCAGAGATGGGACTAGCGGGTACAATGAGCAGTTCTTC.